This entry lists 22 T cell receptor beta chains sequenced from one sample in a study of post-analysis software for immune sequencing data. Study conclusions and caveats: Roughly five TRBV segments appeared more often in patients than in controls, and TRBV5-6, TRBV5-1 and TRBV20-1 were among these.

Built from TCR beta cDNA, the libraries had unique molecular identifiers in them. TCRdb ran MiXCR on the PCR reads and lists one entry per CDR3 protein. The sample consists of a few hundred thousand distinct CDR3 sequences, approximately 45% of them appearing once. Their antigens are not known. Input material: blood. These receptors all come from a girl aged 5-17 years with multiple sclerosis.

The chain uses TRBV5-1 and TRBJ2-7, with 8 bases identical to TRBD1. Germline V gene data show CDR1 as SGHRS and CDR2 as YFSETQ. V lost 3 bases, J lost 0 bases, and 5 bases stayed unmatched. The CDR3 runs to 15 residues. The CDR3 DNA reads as TGCGCCAGCAGCTGGGGGGACAGGAGCTCCTACGAGCAGTACTTC. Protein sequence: CASSWGDRSSYEQYF.

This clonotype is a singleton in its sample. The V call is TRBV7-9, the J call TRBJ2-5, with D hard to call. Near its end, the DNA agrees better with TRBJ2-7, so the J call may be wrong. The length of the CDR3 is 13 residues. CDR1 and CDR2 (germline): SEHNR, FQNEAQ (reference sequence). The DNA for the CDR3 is TGTGCCAGCAGCATCCCATGGGCCTACGAGCAGTACTTC. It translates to CASSIPWAYEQYF.

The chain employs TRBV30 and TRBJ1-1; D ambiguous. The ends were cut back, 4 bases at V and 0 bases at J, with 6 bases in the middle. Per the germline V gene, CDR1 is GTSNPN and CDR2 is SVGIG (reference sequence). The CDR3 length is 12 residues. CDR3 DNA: TGTGCCTGGATTGGGGTGAACACTGAAGCTTTCTTT. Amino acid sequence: CAWIGVNTEAFF.

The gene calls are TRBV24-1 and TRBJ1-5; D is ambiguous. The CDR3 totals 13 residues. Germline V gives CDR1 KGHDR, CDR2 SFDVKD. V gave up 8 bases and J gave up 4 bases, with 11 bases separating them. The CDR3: CATNHGPNQPQHF. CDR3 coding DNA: TGTGCCACCAATCATGGGCCGAATCAGCCCCAGCATTTT.

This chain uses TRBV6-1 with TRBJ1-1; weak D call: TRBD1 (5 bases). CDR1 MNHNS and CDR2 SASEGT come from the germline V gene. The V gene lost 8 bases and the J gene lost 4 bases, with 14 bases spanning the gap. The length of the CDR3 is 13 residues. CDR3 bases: TGTGCCAGCGGGCAGGGCCCCTTCACTGAAGCTTTCTTT. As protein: CASGQGPFTEAFF.

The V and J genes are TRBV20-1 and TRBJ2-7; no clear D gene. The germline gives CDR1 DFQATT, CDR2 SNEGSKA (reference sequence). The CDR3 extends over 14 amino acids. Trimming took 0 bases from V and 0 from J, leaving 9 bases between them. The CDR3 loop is CSARDRRVSYEQYF. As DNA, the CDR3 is TGCAGTGCTAGAGATCGTCGGGTCTCCTACGAGCAGTACTTC.

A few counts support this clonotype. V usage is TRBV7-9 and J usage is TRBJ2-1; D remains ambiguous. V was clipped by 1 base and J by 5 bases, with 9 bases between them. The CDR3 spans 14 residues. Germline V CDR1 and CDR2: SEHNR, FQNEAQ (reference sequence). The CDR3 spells CASSLGYRDNEQFF. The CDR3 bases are TGTGCCAGCAGCTTAGGATATCGTGACAATGAGCAGTTCTTC.

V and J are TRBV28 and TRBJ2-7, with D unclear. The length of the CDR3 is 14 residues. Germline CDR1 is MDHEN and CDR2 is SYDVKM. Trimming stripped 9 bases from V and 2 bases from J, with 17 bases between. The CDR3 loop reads CASHGEEHTYEQYF. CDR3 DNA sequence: TGTGCCAGTCATGGGGAAGAGCATACCTACGAGCAGTACTTC.

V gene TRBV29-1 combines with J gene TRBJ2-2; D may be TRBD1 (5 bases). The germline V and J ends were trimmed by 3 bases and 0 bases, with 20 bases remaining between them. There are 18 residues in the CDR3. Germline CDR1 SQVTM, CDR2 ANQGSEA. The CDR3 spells CSVEAGLSLYANTGELFF. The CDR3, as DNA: TGCAGCGTTGAGGCAGGGCTAAGCTTATACGCGAACACCGGGGAGCTGTTTTTT.

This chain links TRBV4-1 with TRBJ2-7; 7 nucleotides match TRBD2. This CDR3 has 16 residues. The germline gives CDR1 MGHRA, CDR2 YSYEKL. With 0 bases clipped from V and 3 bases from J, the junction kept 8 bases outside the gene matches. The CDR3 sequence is CASSQDNLAEYYEQYF. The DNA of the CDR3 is TGCGCCAGCAGCCAAGATAACCTAGCGGAGTACTACGAGCAGTACTTC.

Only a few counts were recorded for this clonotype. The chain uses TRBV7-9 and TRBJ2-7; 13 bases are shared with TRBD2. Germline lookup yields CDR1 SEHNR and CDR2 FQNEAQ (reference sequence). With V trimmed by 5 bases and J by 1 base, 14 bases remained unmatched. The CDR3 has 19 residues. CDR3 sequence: CASSRPPGTSGTLSYEQYF. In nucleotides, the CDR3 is TGTGCCAGCAGCCGCCCGCCCGGGACTAGCGGGACTCTGTCCTACGAGCAGTACTTC.

CDR3 nucleotide sequence: TGTGCCAGCAGACATACTAGCTTGGGGATAGATACGCAGTATTTT. Translation: CASRHTSLGIDTQYF. The genes are TRBV28 and TRBJ2-3; D may be TRBD2 (6 bases). The ends were cut back, 6 bases at V and 5 bases at J, with 18 bases in the middle. The CDR3 is 15 amino acids. CDR1 is MDHEN and CDR2 is SYDVKM in the germline V gene.

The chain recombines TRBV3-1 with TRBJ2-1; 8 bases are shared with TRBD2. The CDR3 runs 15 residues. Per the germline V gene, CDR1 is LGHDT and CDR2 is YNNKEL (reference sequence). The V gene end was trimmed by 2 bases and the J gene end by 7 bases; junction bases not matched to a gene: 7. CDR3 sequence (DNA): TGTGCCAGCAGCCAAAACGGGAGGGCCAGGAATGAGCAGTTCTTC. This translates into CASSQNGRARNEQFF.

This chain's CDR3 is CSAKRGLGTYNEQFF. CDR3 bases: TGCAGTGCTAAGCGGGGACTAGGGACCTACAATGAGCAGTTCTTC. The chain carries TRBV20-1 and TRBJ2-1; 8 nucleotides line up with TRBD2. This CDR3 is built from 15 residues. Trimming removed 4 bases from V and 2 bases from J; junction bases left unmatched: 7. The germline CDR1 and CDR2 sequences are DFQATT and SNEGSKA (reference sequence).

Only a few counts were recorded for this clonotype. The CDR3 DNA reads as TGTGCCAGCAGCGTAGAGGATACGCAGGGAGGCTACAATGAGCAGTTCTTC. It specifies CASSVEDTQGGYNEQFF. V is TRBV9 and J is TRBJ2-1; possible D gene TRBD2, 6 bases. CDR1 and CDR2 (germline): SGDLS, YYNGEE. This CDR3 spans 17 amino acids. Trimming took off 0 bases at V and 3 bases at J, with 16 bases between the two ends.

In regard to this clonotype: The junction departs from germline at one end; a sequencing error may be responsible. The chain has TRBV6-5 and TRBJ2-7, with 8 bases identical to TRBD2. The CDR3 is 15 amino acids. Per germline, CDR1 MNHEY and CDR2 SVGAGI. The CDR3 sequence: CASSPVAGNSYKQYF. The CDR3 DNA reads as TGTGCCAGCAGCCCCGTAGCGGGAAACTCCTACAAGCAGTACTTC.

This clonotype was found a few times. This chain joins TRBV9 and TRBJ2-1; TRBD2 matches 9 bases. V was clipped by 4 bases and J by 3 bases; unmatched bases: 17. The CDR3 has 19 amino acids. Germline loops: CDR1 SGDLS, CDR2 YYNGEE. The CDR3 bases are TGTGCCAGCAGCTCCTACGGGAGAGGAGCGGGAGGCCTCTACAATGAGCAGTTCTTC. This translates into CASSSYGRGAGGLYNEQFF.

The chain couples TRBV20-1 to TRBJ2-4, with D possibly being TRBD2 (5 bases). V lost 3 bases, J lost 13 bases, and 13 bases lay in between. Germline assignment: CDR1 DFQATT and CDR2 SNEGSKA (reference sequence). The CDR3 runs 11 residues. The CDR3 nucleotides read TGCAGTGCTAGGTCGGACGGGGAGCAGTACTTC. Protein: CSARSDGEQYF.

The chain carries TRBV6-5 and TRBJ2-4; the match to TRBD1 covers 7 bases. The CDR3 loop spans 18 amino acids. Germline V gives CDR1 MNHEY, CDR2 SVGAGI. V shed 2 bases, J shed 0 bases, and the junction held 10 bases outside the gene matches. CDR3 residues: CASSYRPTGIAAKNIQYF. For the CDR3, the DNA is TGTGCCAGCAGTTACCGTCCGACAGGGATAGCAGCCAAAAACATTCAGTACTTC.

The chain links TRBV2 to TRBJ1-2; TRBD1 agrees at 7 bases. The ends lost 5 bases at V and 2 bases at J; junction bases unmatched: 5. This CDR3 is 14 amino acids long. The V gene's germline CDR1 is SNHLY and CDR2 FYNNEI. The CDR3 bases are TGTGCCAGCAGTAGGGACAGTTTCAACTATGGCTACACCTTC. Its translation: CASSRDSFNYGYTF.

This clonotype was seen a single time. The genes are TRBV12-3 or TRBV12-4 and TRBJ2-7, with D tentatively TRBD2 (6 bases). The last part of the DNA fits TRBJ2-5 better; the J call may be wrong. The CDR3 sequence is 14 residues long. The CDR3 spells CASSSPLARETQYF. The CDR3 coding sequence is TGTGCCAGCAGTTCCCCACTAGCTCGAGAGACCCAGTACTTC.

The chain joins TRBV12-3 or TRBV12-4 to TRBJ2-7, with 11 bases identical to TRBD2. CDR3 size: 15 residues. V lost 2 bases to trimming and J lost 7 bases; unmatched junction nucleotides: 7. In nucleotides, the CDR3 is TGTGCCAGCAGTTTAAGCCTAGCGGGAGGAAATGAGCAGTACTTC. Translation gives CASSLSLAGGNEQYF.